These 10 T cell receptor beta chains came from one sample sequenced in a study of shared clonotypes between healthy human individuals. CD8 cells regarded as naive lacked CD45RO, were positively chosen for CCR7, and omitted terminally differentiated effector memory CD45RA+ cells. Clones were read by immunoSEQ multiplex PCR, and TCRdb kept only the in-frame ones, dropping some. Found here are roughly 550,000 clones, 95% to 96% of them singletons; the top ten hold approximately 0.1%. The specimen sequenced was naive CD8+ T cells sorted from blood. Source of these receptors: a woman aged 25 to 39 in good health.

The CDR3 DNA reads TGTGCCAGTAGTATCGTGGCAACTAGCTCCTACGAGCAGTACTTC. Translating it yields CASSIVATSSYEQYF. The V gene is TRBV19, the J gene TRBJ2-7; possible D gene TRBD2, 5 bases. This CDR3 is built from 15 residues. Germline V gives CDR1 LNHDA, CDR2 SQIVND (reference sequence). Trimming cost V 3 bases and J 0 bases, with 12 bases left between them.

The chain employs TRBV25-1 and TRBJ2-4; possibly TRBD1 for D (5 bases). The CDR3 extends over 14 amino acids. The V and J ends lost 10 bases and 2 bases respectively, with 15 bases between them. Germline V gene sequence: CDR1 MGHDK, CDR2 SYGVNS. The CDR3 protein is CATSDKGTKNIQYF. CDR3 DNA sequence: TGTGCCACCTCGGACAAGGGAACCAAAAACATTCAGTACTTC.

The DNA of the CDR3 is TGTGCCAGCAGCCAAGATTGGGCGGGAGAGGTCTATGAGCAGTTCTTC. Amino acids: CASSQDWAGEVYEQFF. The chain employs TRBV4-2 and TRBJ2-1; 7 bases map to TRBD2. This CDR3 contains 16 residues. The J segment lost 8 bases and the V segment lost 0 bases, leaving 10 bases of the junction unmatched. Germline V gives CDR1 LGHNA, CDR2 YNFKEQ.

The chain carries TRBV2 and TRBJ2-1; 12 bases are shared with TRBD2. Germline-derived CDR1 and CDR2 are SNHLY and FYNNEI. The CDR3 sequence is 17 residues long. The ends lost 4 bases at V and 12 bases at J; junction bases unmatched: 16. The CDR3 loop reads CASSASRWGLAGMVQFF. In DNA form, the CDR3 reads TGTGCCAGCAGTGCCTCAAGGTGGGGACTAGCGGGTATGGTGCAGTTCTTC. Combining the CDR3 with reference TRBV2 and TRBJ2-1 gives the whole variable domain EPEVTQTPSHQVTQMGQEVILRCVPISNHLYFYWYRQILGQKVEFLVSFYNNEISEKSEIFDDQFSVERPDGSNFTLKIRSTKLEDSAMYFCASSASRWGLAGMVQFFGPGTRLTVL.

The gene calls are TRBV11-2 and TRBJ2-2, with 8 positions matching TRBD1. V lost 4 bases, J lost 5 bases, and 9 bases stayed unmatched. Germline assignment: CDR1 SGHAT and CDR2 FQNNGV. The CDR3 totals 16 residues. The CDR3 region is CASSSLQGVRTGELFF. In DNA form, the CDR3 reads TGTGCCAGCAGCTCTTTACAGGGGGTGCGAACCGGGGAGCTGTTTTTT.

J is TRBJ1-2 and V is TRBV7-3; unclear D gene. The length of the CDR3 is 17 residues. V lost 0 bases, J lost 7 bases, and 21 bases lay in between. CDR1 is SGHTA, CDR2 FQGTGA, per germline. CDR3 nucleotide sequence: TGTGCCAGCAGCTTAACGGAAAGGTACTCAAACTGGTTTGGCTACACCTTC. Translating it yields CASSLTERYSNWFGYTF. Based on the CDR3 plus reference TRBV7-3 and TRBJ1-2, the full variable domain is GAGVSQTPSNKVTEKGKYVELRCDPISGHTALYWYRQSLGQGPEFLIYFQGTGAADDSGLPNDRFFAVRPEGSVSTLKIQRTERGDSAVYLCASSLTERYSNWFGYTFGSGTRLTVV.

V gene TRBV15 combines with J gene TRBJ2-1; D may be TRBD1 (6 bases). Germline V CDR1 and CDR2: LNHNV, YYDKDF (reference sequence). V was cut by 3 bases and J by 12 bases, with 15 bases left in between. The CDR3 contains 13 residues. The CDR3, as DNA: TGTGCCACCAGCAGTCAACAGGGACCTGGGCAGTTCTTC. As protein: CATSSQQGPGQFF. The full variable domain, with the rest looked up from reference TRBV15 and TRBJ2-1, is DAMVIQNPRYQVTQFGKPVTLSCSQTLNHNVMYWYQQKSSQAPKLLFHYYDKDFNNEADTPDNFQSRRPNTSFCFLDIRSPGLGDTAMYLCATSSQQGPGQFFGPGTRLTVL.

The V and J genes are TRBV5-4 and TRBJ2-1; a possible D gene is TRBD2 (5 bases). V dropped 0 bases and J dropped 10 bases, with 14 bases sitting between them. The CDR3 has 14 residues. CDR1 is SGHNT and CDR2 is YYREEE in the germline V gene (reference sequence). For the CDR3, the DNA is TGTGCCAGCAGCTTGGCCTTGGCGGAGGACGAGCAGTTCTTC. This sequence encodes CASSLALAEDEQFF.

CDR3 residues: CASSLTGALNEKLFF. In DNA form, the CDR3 reads TGTGCCAGCAGCTTGACAGGGGCCCTTAATGAAAAACTGTTTTTT. This chain links TRBV13 with TRBJ1-4; 8 bases align to TRBD1. CDR1 is PRHDT, CDR2 FYEKMQ, per germline (reference sequence). J gave up 4 bases and V 3 bases, and 4 bases lay outside the gene matches. The CDR3 is made up of 15 amino acids.

The CDR3: CASSPGSPNEQFF. The DNA of the CDR3 is TGTGCCAGCAGCCCCGGGAGCCCCAATGAGCAGTTCTTC. The rearrangement uses TRBV7-7 and TRBJ2-1; a possible D gene is TRBD2 (6 bases). Germline V CDR1 and CDR2: SSHAT, FNYEAQ (reference sequence). Trimming removed 5 bases from V and 6 bases from J, with 11 bases in between. The length of the CDR3 is 13 residues.